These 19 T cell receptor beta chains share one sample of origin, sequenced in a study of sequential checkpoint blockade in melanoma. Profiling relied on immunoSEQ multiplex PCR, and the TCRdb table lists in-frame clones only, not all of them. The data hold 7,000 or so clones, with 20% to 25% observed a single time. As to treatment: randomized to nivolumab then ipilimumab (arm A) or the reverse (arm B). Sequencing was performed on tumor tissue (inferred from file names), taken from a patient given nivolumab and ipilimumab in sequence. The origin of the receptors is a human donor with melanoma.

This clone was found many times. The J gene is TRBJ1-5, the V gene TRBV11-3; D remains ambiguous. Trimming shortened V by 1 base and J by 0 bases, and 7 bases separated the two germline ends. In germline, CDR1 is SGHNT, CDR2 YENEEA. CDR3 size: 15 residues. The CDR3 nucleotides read TGTGCCAGCAGCTTAGTGGAGAATAGCAATCAGCCCCAGCATTTT. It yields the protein CASSLVENSNQPQHF.

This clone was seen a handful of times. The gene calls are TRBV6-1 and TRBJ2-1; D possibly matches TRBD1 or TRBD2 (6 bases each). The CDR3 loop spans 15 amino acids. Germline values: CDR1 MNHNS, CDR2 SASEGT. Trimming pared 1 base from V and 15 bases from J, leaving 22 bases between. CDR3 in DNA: TGTGCCAGCAGTGAAGGTGGGGGGCCTGGGTTAGTAGGGTTCTTC. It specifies CASSEGGGPGLVGFF.

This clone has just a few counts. The DNA for the CDR3 is TGTGCCAGCAGCCCATCACCCACAGGGGACAATGAGCAGTTCTTC. It translates to CASSPSPTGDNEQFF. The J gene is TRBJ2-1, the V gene TRBV9, with 7 bases aligning to TRBD1. Germline CDR1 SGDLS, CDR2 YYNGEE. The CDR3 contains 15 residues. V gave up 4 bases and J gave up 5 bases; unmatched junction bases: 9.

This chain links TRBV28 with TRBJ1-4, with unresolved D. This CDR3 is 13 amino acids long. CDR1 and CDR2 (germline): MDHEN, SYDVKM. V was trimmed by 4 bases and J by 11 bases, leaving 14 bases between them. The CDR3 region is CASSSVLGVKLFF. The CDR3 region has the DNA TGTGCCAGCAGTTCGGTCCTTGGAGTGAAACTGTTTTTT.

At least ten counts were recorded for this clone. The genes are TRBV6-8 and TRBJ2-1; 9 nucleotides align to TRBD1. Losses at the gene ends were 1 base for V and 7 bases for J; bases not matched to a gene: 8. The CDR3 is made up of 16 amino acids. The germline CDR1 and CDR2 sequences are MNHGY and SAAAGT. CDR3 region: CASSYLGTGMGNEQFF. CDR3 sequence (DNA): TGTGCCAGCAGTTACTTAGGGACAGGGATGGGTAATGAGCAGTTCTTC.

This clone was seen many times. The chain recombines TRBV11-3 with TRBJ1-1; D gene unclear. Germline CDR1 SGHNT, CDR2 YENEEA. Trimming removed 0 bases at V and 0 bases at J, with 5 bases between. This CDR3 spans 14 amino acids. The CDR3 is CASSLEPVNTEAFF. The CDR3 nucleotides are TGTGCCAGCAGCTTAGAACCGGTGAACACTGAAGCTTTCTTT.

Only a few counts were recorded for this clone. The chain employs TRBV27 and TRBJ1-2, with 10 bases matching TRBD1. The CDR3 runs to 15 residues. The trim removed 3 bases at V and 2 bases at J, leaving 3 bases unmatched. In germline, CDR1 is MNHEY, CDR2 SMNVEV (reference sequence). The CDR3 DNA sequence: TGTGCCAGCAGTTTGGGACAGGGGTTAAACTATGGCTACACCTTC. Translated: CASSLGQGLNYGYTF.

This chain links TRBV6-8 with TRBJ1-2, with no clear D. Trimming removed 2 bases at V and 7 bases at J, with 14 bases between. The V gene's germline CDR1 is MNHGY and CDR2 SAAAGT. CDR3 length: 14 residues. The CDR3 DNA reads TGTGCCAGCAGTTACCCAACATCCGGCGGTGGCTACACCTTC. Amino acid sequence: CASSYPTSGGGYTF.

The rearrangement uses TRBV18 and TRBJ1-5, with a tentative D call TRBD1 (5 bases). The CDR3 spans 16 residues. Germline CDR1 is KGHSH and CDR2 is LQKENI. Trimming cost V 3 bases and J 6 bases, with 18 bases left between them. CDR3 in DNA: TGTGCCAGCTCACCGCCGGGACTCCAAAGTGGTCAGCCCCAGCATTTT. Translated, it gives CASSPPGLQSGQPQHF.

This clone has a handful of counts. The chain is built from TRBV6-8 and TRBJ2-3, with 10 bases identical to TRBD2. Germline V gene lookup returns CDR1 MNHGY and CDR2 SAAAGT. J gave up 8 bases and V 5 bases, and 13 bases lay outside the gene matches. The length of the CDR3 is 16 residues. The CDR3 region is CASSGSGGTRSVTQYF. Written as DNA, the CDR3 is TGTGCCAGCAGTGGTAGCGGGGGGACGCGTTCGGTTACGCAGTATTTT.

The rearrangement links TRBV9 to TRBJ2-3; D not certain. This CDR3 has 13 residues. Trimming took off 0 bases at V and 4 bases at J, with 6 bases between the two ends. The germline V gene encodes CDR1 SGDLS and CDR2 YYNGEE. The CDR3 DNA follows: TGTGCCAGCAGCGTAGACGACGCAGATACGCAGTATTTT. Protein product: CASSVDDADTQYF.

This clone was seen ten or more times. The CDR3 DNA reads as TGCGCCAGCAGCCAAGAAGGACAGGGCCGACCCGGAGGCTATGGCTACACCTTC. Residues: CASSQEGQGRPGGYGYTF. This chain links TRBV4-1 with TRBJ1-2; 8 bases align to TRBD1. J lost 4 bases, V lost 0 bases, and 13 bases had no gene match. This CDR3 is built from 18 residues. Germline V gene sequence: CDR1 MGHRA, CDR2 YSYEKL.

Here the CDR3 reads CASSYSGGGTTDTQYF. Here the CDR3 DNA reads TGTGCCAGCAGTTACTCAGGCGGGGGGACCACAGATACGCAGTATTTT. The chain combines TRBV6-7 with TRBJ2-3, with TRBD2 identical over 8 bases. Being an ORF, TRBV6-7 has a function that is uncertain. The CDR3 spans 16 residues. Trimming at V came to 0 bases and at J to 2 bases, leaving 4 bases not matched to a gene.

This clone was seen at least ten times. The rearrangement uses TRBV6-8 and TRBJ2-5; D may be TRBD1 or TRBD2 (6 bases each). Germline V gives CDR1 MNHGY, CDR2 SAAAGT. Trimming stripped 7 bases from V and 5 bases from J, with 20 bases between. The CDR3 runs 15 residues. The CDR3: CASTGFRGLGETQYF. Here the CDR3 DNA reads TGTGCCAGCACGGGATTTCGGGGGCTCGGGGAGACCCAGTACTTC.

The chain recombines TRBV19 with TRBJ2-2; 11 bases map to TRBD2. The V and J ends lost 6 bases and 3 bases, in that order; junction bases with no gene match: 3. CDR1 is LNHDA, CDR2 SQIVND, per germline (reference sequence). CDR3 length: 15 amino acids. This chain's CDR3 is CASREGLADTGELFF. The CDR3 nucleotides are TGTGCCAGTAGGGAGGGACTAGCGGACACCGGGGAGCTGTTTTTT.

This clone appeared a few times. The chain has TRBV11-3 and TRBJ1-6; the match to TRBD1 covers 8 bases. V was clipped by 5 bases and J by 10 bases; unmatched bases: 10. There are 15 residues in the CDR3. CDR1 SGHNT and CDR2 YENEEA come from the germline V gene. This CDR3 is CASSRLTGVGSPLHF. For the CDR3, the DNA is TGTGCCAGCAGCCGACTGACAGGGGTTGGCTCACCCCTCCACTTT.

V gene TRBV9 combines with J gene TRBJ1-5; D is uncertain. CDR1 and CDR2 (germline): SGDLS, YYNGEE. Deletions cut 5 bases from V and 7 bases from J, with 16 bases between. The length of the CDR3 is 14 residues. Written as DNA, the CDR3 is TGTGCCAGCAGTGAAGGGAGGGTTCGGCAGCCCCAGCATTTT. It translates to CASSEGRVRQPQHF.

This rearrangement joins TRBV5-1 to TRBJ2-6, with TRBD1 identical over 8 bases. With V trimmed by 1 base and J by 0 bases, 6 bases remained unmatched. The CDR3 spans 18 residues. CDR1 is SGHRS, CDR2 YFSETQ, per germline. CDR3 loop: CASSLLQGGLSGANVLTF. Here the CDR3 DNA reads TGCGCCAGCAGCTTGCTACAGGGGGGCCTCTCTGGGGCCAACGTCCTGACTTTC.

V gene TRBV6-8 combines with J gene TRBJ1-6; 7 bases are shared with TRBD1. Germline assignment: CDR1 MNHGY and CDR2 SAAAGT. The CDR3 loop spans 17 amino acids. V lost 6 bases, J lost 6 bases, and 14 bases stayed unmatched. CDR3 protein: CASRRDSGTEGNSPLHF. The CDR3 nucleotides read TGTGCCAGCAGACGCGATTCCGGGACAGAAGGTAATTCACCCCTCCACTTT.